This T cell receptor (beta chain) was captured in a study of cytomegalovirus exposure and HLA in healthy donors. General observations from the study: Highly shared variants forming one cluster were likely a sequencing artifact. When a later analysis was performed, an Asian-associated ancestry cluster reportedly had fewer N-insertions than the roughly 700-donor mean. In a later analysis, TCR beta V- and J-gene trimming was associated with a missense DCLRE1C variant. Presence/absence analyses assumed roughly uniform sequencing depth across donors.

A word on this clone: Its antigen is still unknown. The same CDR3 can be traced to other DNA sequences in this sample.

This PCR relied on a set of 60 Vbeta primers and 13 Jbeta primers. Assay: immunoSEQ multiplex PCR; the TCRdb copy retains only in-frame clones and omits some. The repertoire holds approximately 160,000 clones, with about 82% as singletons. V was trimmed by 2 bases and J by 2 bases, leaving 9 bases between them. Germline loops: CDR1 MNHEY, CDR2 SVGAGI. The length of the CDR3 is 14 residues. V usage is TRBV6-5 and J usage is TRBJ1-2; tentatively, D is TRBD1 (6 bases). This clonotype was obtained from a female donor in good health and CMV-seronegative. The specimen was PBMCs. The CDR3 nucleotides read TGTGCCAGCAGTTACCGGCAGGGGAACTATGGCTACACCTTC. Its translation is CASSYRQGNYGYTF.